This TCR beta chain was obtained from a study of T cell repertoires in cytomegalovirus infection (dated by TCRdb to about 2019). Regarding the research as a whole: Recently identified HLA-C-restricted CMV epitopes, whose presentation resists viral immunomodulation, were targeted by peptide stimulations together with well-studied HLA-B-restricted epitopes. The HLA type of each donor mattered for the analysis, because public TCR beta signatures pointed to carriage of CMV infection along with the matching HLA type.

TCRdb names Illumina HiSeq 1500 as the instrument used. Using fastp trimming at Q25 and MiXCR clonotype assembly, TCRdb reanalyzed the public sequencing data and kept in-frame beta chains. Merged by CDR3 protein, the rows form single entries marked with the most common genes and DNA. For this sample the table gives 300,000 to 400,000 distinct CDR3 sequences, of which roughly 25% were detected only once. The ten largest make up 13% of the sample. Sequences MNHEY (CDR1) and SVGEGT (CDR2) are obtained from the germline V gene. The CDR3, cysteine through phenylalanine, is 15 amino acids long. This entry keeps only the CDR3 DNA: 45 bases, framed from base 1. The trim is 6 bases for V and 8 bases for J, with a gap of 22 bases between the germline ends. Beyond this particular receptor, the publication reports: In both this cohort and an independent cohort of 350 or so donors, the cumulative frequency of public TCR beta family members distinguished carriers of CMV infection plus the relevant HLA type. The ex vivo response was dominated by HLA-C-restricted CMV-specific TCR beta clonotypes, which also provided the single most frequent clonotype in two of eight donors.

In the case of this clonotype: Its antigen has not been determined. No quality values exist for individual bases; no much larger clone is one base distant.

The sample's treatment or condition label is to be understood as: in vitro stimulation with specific CMV peptide epitopes to enrich CMV-specific T cells. Sequencing used cultured PBMCs, obtained from culture after CMV antigen stimulation. The receptor was derived from a human donor in good health (CMV status not recorded). Some clones in this sample may be carry-over from other donors' samples. The sequence joins TRBV6-2 or TRBV6-3 to TRBJ1-2, with TRBD1 perhaps the D gene, on 5 matching bases. CDR3 reads: CASSPSGSQGRGYTF. The DNA sequence is given as TGTGCCAGCAGCCCAAGTGGAAGCCAGGGCAGAGGCTACACCTTC.